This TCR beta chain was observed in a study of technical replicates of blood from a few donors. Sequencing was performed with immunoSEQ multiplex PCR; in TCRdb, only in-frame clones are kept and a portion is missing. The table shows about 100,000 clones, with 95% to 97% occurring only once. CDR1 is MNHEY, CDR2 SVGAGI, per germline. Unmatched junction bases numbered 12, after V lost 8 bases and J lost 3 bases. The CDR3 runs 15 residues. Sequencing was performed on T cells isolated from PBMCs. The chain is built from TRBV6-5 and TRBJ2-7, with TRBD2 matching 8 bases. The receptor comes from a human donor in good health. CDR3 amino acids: CASSLGQREFYEQYF. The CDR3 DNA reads TGTGCCAGCTCGTTGGGGCAGCGGGAGTTCTACGAGCAGTACTTC.